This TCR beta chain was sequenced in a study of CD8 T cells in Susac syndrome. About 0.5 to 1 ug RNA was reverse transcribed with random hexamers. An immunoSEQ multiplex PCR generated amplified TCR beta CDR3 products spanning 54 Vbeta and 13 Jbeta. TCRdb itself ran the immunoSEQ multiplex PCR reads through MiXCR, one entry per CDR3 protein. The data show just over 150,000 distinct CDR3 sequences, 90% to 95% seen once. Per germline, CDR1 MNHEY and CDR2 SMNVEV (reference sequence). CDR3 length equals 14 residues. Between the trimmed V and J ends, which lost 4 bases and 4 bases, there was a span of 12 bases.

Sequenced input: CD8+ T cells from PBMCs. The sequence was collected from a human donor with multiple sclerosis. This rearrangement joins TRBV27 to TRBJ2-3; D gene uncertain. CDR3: CASSWFEEADTQYF. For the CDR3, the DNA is TGTGCCAGCAGTTGGTTCGAGGAAGCAGATACGCAGTATTTT.